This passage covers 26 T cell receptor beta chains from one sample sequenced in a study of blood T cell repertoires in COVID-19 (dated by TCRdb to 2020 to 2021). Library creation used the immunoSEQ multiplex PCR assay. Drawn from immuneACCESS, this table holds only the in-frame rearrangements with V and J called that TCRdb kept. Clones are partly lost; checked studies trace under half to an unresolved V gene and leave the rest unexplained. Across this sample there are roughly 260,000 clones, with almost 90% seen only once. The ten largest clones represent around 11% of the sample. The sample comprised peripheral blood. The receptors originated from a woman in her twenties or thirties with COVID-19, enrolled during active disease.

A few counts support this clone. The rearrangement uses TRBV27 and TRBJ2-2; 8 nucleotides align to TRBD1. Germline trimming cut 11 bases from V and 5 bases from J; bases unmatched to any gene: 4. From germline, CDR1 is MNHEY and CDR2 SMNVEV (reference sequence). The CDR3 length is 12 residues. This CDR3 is CAVQGATGELFF. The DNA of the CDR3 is TGTGCCGTCCAGGGGGCAACCGGGGAGCTGTTTTTT.

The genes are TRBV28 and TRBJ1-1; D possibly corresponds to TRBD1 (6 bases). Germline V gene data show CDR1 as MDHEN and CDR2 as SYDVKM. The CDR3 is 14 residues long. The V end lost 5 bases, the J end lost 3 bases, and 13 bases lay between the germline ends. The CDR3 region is CASSLTGTDTEAFF. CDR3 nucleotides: TGTGCCAGCAGTCTCACAGGGACGGACACTGAAGCTTTCTTT.

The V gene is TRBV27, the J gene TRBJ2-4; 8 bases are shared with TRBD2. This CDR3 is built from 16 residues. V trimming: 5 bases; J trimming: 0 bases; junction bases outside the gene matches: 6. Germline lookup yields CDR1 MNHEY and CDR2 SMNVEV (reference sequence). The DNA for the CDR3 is TGTGCCAGCAGTCCTAGCGGGTGGGAAGCCAAAAACATTCAGTACTTC. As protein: CASSPSGWEAKNIQYF.

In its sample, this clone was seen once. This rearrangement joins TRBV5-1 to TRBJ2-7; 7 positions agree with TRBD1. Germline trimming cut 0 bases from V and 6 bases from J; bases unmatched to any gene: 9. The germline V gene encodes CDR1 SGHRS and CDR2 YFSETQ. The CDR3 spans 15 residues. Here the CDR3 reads CASSLVSGGGSEQYF. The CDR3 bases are TGCGCCAGCAGCTTGGTCTCAGGGGGTGGCTCCGAGCAGTACTTC.

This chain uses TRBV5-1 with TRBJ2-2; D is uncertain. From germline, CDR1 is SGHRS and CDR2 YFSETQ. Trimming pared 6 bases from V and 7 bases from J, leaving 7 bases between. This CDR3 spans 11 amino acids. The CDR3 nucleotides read TGCGCCAGCACAGTTTACGGGGAGCTGTTTTTT. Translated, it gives CASTVYGELFF.

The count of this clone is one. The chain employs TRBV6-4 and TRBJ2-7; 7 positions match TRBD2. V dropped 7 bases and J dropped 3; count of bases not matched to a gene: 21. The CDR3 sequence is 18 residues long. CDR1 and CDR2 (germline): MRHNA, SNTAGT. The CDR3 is CASIQGAAIAGPNYEQYF. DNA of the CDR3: TGTGCCAGCATCCAAGGGGCGGCTATAGCGGGCCCAAACTACGAGCAGTACTTC.

The CDR3 loop is CATSDRQGAGELFF. In DNA, the CDR3 is TGTGCCACCAGTGATCGACAGGGCGCCGGGGAGCTGTTTTTT. The rearrangement links TRBV24-1 to TRBJ2-2; 7 positions agree with TRBD1. The CDR3 loop spans 14 amino acids. V gave up 3 bases and J gave up 6 bases; unmatched junction bases: 3. Germline-derived CDR1 and CDR2 are KGHDR and SFDVKD.

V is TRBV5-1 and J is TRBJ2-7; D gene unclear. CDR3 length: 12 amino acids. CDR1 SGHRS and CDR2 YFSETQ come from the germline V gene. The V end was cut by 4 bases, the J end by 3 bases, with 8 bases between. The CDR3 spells CASSADFYEQYF. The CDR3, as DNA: TGCGCCAGCAGCGCCGACTTCTACGAGCAGTACTTC.

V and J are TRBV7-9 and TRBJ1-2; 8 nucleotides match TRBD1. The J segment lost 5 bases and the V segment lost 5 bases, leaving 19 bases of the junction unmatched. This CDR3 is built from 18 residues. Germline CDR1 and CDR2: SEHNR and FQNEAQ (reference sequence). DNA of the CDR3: TGTGCCAGCAGCCGCTTGGAGGCAGGGGGCAGACCCGATTATGGCTACACCTTC. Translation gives CASSRLEAGGRPDYGYTF.

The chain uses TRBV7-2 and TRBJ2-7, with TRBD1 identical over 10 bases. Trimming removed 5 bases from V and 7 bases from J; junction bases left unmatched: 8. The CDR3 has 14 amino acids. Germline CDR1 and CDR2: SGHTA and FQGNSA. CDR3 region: CASSLQGQGDEQYF. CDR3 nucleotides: TGTGCCAGCAGCCTCCAAGGACAGGGGGATGAGCAGTACTTC.

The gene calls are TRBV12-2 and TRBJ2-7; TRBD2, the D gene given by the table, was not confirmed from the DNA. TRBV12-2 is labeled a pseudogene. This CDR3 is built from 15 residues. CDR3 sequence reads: CASRLAAGFFYEQYF. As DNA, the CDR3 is TGTGCAAGTCGCTTAGCAGCGGGGTTCTTCTACGAGCAGTACTTC.

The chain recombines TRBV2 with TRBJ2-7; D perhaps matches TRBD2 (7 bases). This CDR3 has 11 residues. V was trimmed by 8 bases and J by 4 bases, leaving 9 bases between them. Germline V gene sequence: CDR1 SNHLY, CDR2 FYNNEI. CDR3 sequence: CASEGGYEQYF. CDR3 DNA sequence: TGTGCCAGCGAGGGGGGGTACGAGCAGTACTTC.

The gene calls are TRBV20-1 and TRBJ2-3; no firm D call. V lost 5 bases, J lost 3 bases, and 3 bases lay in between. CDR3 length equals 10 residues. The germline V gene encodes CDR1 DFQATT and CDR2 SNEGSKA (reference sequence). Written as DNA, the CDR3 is TGCAGTGCTGCGACAGATACGCAGTATTTT. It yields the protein CSAATDTQYF.

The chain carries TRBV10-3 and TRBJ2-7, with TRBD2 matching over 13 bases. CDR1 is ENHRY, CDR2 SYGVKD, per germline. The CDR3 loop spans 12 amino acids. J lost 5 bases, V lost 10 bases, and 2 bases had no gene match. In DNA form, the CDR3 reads TGTGCCACACTAGCGGGAGGGCACGAGCAGTACTTC. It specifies CATLAGGHEQYF.

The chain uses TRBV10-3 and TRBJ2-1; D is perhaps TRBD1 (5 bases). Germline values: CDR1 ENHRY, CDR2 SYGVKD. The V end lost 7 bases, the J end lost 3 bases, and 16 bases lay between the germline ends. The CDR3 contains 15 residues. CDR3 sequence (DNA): TGTGCCATCACCCCGTCCACAGGTAACTACAATGAGCAGTTCTTC. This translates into CAITPSTGNYNEQFF.

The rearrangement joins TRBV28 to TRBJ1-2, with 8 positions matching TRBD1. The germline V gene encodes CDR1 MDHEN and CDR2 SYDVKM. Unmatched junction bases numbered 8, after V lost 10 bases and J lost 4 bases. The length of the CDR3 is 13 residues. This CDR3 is CATDDRGGYGYTF. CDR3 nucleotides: TGTGCCACCGACGACAGGGGAGGCTATGGCTACACCTTC.

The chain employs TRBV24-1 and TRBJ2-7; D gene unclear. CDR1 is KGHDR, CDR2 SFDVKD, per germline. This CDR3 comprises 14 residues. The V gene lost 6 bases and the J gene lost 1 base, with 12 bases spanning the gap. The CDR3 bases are TGTGCCACCAGTACTCAGGCTTCATCCTACGAGCAGTACTTC. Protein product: CATSTQASSYEQYF.

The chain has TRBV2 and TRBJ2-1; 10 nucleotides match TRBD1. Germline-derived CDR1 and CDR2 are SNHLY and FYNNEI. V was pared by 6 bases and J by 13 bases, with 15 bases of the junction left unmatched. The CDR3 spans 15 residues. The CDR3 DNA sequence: TGTGCCAGCAGGCCCGGGACAGGGGTTGGAGGGGATCAGTTCTTC. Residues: CASRPGTGVGGDQFF.

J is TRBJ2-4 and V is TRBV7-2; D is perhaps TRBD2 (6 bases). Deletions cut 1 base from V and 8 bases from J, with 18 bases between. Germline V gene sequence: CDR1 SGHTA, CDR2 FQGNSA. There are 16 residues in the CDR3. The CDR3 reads CASSLVSAGEADIQYF. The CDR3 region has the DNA TGTGCCAGCAGCTTAGTTTCGGCCGGGGAGGCGGACATTCAGTACTTC.

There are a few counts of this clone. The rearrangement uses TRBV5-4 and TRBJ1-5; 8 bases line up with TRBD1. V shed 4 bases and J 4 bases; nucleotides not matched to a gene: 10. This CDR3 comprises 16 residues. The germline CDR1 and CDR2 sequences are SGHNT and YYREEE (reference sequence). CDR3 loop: CASSPRTGRENQPQHF. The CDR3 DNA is TGTGCCAGCAGCCCAAGGACAGGGCGTGAAAATCAGCCCCAGCATTTT. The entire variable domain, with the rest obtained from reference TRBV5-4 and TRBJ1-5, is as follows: ETGVTQSPTHLIKTRGQQVTLRCSSQSGHNTVSWYQQALGQGPQFIFQYYREEENGRGNFPPRFSGLQFPNYSSELNVNALELDDSALYLCASSPRTGRENQPQHFGDGTRLSIL.

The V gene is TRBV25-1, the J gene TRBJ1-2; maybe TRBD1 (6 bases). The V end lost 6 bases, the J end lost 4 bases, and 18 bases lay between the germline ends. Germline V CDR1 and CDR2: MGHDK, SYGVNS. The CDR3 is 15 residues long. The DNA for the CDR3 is TGTGCCAGCAGCAAGGCAGGGGACGCTTCCTATGGCTACACCTTC. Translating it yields CASSKAGDASYGYTF.

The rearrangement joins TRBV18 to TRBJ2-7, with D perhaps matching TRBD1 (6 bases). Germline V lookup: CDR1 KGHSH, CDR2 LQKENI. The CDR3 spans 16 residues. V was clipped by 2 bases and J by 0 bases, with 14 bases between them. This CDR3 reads CASSPNDWTVSYEQYF. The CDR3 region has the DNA TGTGCCAGCTCACCAAACGATTGGACAGTCTCCTACGAGCAGTACTTC.

Written as DNA, the CDR3 is TGCGCCAGCAGTGAGACTCCCTTACCCTACGAGCAGTACTTC. It specifies CASSETPLPYEQYF. The genes are TRBV10-2 and TRBJ2-7; no reliable D call. The V and J ends lost 2 bases and 2 bases respectively, with 10 bases between them. Per germline, CDR1 WSHSY and CDR2 SAAADI. The CDR3 has 14 amino acids.

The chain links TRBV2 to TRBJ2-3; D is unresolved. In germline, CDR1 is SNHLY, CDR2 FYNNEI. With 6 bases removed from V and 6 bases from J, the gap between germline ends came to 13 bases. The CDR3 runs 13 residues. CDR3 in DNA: TGTGCCAGCAGCAGAGAACTGGGCGATACGCAGTATTTT. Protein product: CASSRELGDTQYF.

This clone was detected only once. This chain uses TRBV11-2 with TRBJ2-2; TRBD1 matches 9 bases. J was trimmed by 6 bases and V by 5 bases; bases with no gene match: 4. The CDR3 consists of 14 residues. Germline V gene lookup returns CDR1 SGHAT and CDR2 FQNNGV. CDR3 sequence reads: CASSAGTGSGELFF. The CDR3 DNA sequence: TGTGCCAGCAGCGCCGGGACAGGGTCCGGGGAGCTGTTTTTT.

The CDR3 sequence: CASSPGGRQYF. The DNA of the CDR3 is TGTGCCAGCAGTCCGGGGGGGCGTCAGTACTTC. The chain combines TRBV12-3 or TRBV12-4 with TRBJ2-4, with 8 nucleotides matching TRBD2. The CDR3 contains 11 residues. V was clipped by 5 bases and J by 12 bases; unmatched bases: 3.